This passage covers 26 T cell receptor beta chains from one sample sequenced in a study of cytomegalovirus exposure and HLA in healthy donors. Method: immunoSEQ multiplex PCR; TCRdb's copy keeps in-frame clones and lacks some. The sample has some 240,000 clones, roughly 87% seen once. Sequencing was performed on PBMCs. The origin of the receptors is a woman in her late teens or twenties in good health and CMV-seropositive.

The rearrangement links TRBV5-1 to TRBJ2-5; TRBD2 matches 8 bases. J lost 1 base, V lost 3 bases, and 11 bases had no gene match. This CDR3 spans 17 amino acids. Germline V gene lookup returns CDR1 SGHRS and CDR2 YFSETQ. CDR3 sequence (DNA): TGCGCCAGCAGCTCCACGGGGGGGCGCGTGGTCCAAGAGACCCAGTACTTC. It codes for CASSSTGGRVVQETQYF.

This clone was seen a few times. This chain links TRBV2 with TRBJ1-5, with D maybe TRBD1 (6 bases). V lost 4 bases and J 5 bases, leaving 9 bases between the germline ends. The CDR3 covers 13 residues. Germline loops: CDR1 SNHLY, CDR2 FYNNEI. The CDR3 sequence: CASSVEGDQPQHF. For the CDR3, the DNA is TGTGCCAGCAGTGTTGAGGGGGATCAGCCCCAGCATTTT.

The chain carries TRBV5-6 and TRBJ2-2; TRBD1 matches at 7 bases. Germline-derived CDR1 and CDR2 are SGHDT and YYEEEE. The CDR3 totals 13 residues. The V segment lost 0 bases and the J segment 8 bases; nucleotides outside the gene matches: 1. The CDR3 loop is CASSLGQGGELFF. For the CDR3, the DNA is TGTGCCAGCAGCTTGGGACAGGGAGGGGAGCTGTTTTTT.

The chain carries TRBV28 and TRBJ2-7; D perhaps matches TRBD1 (5 bases). The V gene's germline CDR1 is MDHEN and CDR2 SYDVKM. The CDR3 runs 13 residues. V lost 5 bases, J lost 3 bases, and 11 bases lay in between. The CDR3 reads CASSMTEDYEQYF. The CDR3 region has the DNA TGTGCCAGCAGTATGACAGAAGACTACGAGCAGTACTTC. The whole variable domain, filled in from reference TRBV28 and TRBJ2-7, reads DVKVTQSSRYLVKRTGEKVFLECVQDMDHENMFWYRQDPGLGLRLIYFSYDVKMKEKGDIPEGYSVSREKKERFSLILESASTNQTSMYLCASSMTEDYEQYFGPGTRLTVT.

The V gene is TRBV27, the J gene TRBJ1-1; D possibly corresponds to TRBD1 (5 bases). The CDR3 length is 15 residues. CDR1 and CDR2 (germline): MNHEY, SMNVEV (reference sequence). Between the trimmed V and J ends, which lost 4 bases and 3 bases, there was a span of 15 bases. As DNA, the CDR3 is TGTGCCAGCAGTTCTCAGGGTATACGGGACACTGAAGCTTTCTTT. Translating it yields CASSSQGIRDTEAFF.

This sequence joins TRBV4-1 and TRBJ1-5; no firm D call. CDR1 is MGHRA and CDR2 is YSYEKL in the germline V gene. V gave up 4 bases and J gave up 0 bases, with 16 bases separating them. This CDR3 has 17 residues. The CDR3 DNA sequence: TGCGCCAGCAGCCCGAGGCGGGAGTCTTATAGCAATCAGCCCCAGCATTTT. Translating gives CASSPRRESYSNQPQHF.

The chain is built from TRBV7-9 and TRBJ1-1; 7 nucleotides agree with TRBD1. The CDR3 covers 14 residues. Trimming removed 4 bases from V and 1 base from J; junction bases left unmatched: 3. Looked up from germline, CDR1 is SEHNR and CDR2 is FQNEAQ (reference sequence). The CDR3 is CASSSYRGNTEAFF. DNA for the CDR3: TGTGCCAGCAGCTCCTACAGGGGGAACACTGAAGCTTTCTTT.

The chain couples TRBV28 to TRBJ2-7; D gene unclear. V was clipped by 3 bases and J by 4 bases, with 13 bases between them. Germline V gene sequence: CDR1 MDHEN, CDR2 SYDVKM. This CDR3 has 14 amino acids. The CDR3 coding sequence is TGTGCCAGCAGTTTCCCCTCGCAGTTTTACGAGCAGTACTTC. Amino acids: CASSFPSQFYEQYF.

CDR3 region: CASSPSLDRVTEAFF. For the CDR3, the DNA is TGTGCCAGCAGCCCGTCGTTGGACAGGGTCACTGAAGCTTTCTTT. J is TRBJ1-1 and V is TRBV5-5, with 8 bases identical to TRBD1. In germline, CDR1 is SGHKS, CDR2 YYEKEE (reference sequence). The CDR3 is 15 residues long. V shed 4 bases, J shed 4 bases, and the junction held 9 bases outside the gene matches.

The rearrangement links TRBV19 to TRBJ1-3; the D is unclear. The CDR3 runs 15 residues. Germline assignment: CDR1 LNHDA and CDR2 SQIVND (reference sequence). V dropped 2 bases and J dropped 1 base, with 9 bases sitting between them. The CDR3: CASSIRSGSGNTIYF. The CDR3 DNA follows: TGTGCCAGTAGTATAAGGTCAGGTTCTGGAAACACCATATATTTT.

The sample holds a few counts of this clone. The chain has TRBV6-5 and TRBJ2-5, with TRBD2 identical over 8 bases. The CDR3 totals 15 residues. The trim removed 0 bases at V and 5 bases at J, leaving 5 bases unmatched. The germline V gene has CDR1 MNHEY and CDR2 SVGAGI. In nucleotides, the CDR3 is TGTGCCAGCAGTTACTCAAGCGGGAGCGTCGAGACCCAGTACTTC. Its translation: CASSYSSGSVETQYF.

The chain links TRBV5-1 to TRBJ1-1; D gene unclear. Germline lookup yields CDR1 SGHRS and CDR2 YFSETQ. The CDR3 contains 13 residues. Between the trimmed V and J ends, which lost 4 bases and 4 bases, there was a span of 11 bases. This chain's CDR3 is CASSGRRATEAFF. The CDR3 coding sequence is TGCGCCAGCAGCGGCAGGAGGGCCACTGAAGCTTTCTTT.

Worth noting for this clone: At one end the junction does not follow the germline gene, possibly because of a read error. The rearrangement uses TRBV7-9 and TRBJ1-1; D uncertain. The CDR3 covers 12 residues. CDR1 and CDR2 (germline): SEHNR, FQNEAQ (reference sequence). The DNA for the CDR3 is TGTGCCAGCAGCTTAGTTGCGGCCGAAAACCCATTT. This gives the protein CASSLVAAENPF. The full variable domain, completed using reference TRBV7-9 and TRBJ1-1, is DTGVSQNPRHKITKRGQNVTFRCDPISEHNRLYWYRQTLGQGPEFLTYFQNEAQLEKSRLLSDRFSAERPKGSFSTLEIQRTEQGDSAMYLCASSLVAAENPFGQGTRLTVV.

V is TRBV7-8 and J is TRBJ2-7; D is perhaps TRBD2 (5 bases). Trimming left V 7 bases short and J 3 bases short, with 16 bases between. The CDR3 extends over 14 amino acids. The germline gives CDR1 SGHVS, CDR2 FQNEAQ. The chain's CDR3 is CASTSGSSYYEQYF. CDR3 bases: TGTGCCAGCACCAGCGGCAGTTCTTACTACGAGCAGTACTTC.

In this sample, this clone turned up once. This chain connects TRBV19 to TRBJ2-1, with 8 bases aligning to TRBD1. V was pared by 5 bases and J by 4 bases, with 10 bases of the junction left unmatched. The CDR3 consists of 16 residues. CDR1 is LNHDA and CDR2 is SQIVND in the germline V gene (reference sequence). This CDR3 is CASSVNSGTGYNEQFF. The DNA of the CDR3 is TGTGCCAGTAGTGTAAACTCCGGGACAGGTTACAATGAGCAGTTCTTC.

J is TRBJ1-3 and V is TRBV7-9; D remains ambiguous. The CDR3 loop spans 12 amino acids. Germline CDR1 reads SEHNR; CDR2 reads FQNEAQ (reference sequence). V lost 3 bases, J lost 4 bases, and 4 bases lay in between. CDR3 sequence: CASSFRGNTIYF. CDR3 coding DNA: TGTGCCAGCAGCTTCCGGGGAAACACCATATATTTT.

This clone was counted a few times. The V and J genes are TRBV25-1 and TRBJ2-7, with 8 bases aligning to TRBD1. Germline lookup yields CDR1 MGHDK and CDR2 SYGVNS. J lost 3 bases, V lost 6 bases, and 4 bases had no gene match. The CDR3 loop spans 13 amino acids. The CDR3 is CASRPDRDYEQYF. CDR3 in DNA: TGTGCCAGCAGGCCGGACAGGGACTACGAGCAGTACTTC.

This sequence joins TRBV27 and TRBJ1-2; TRBD1 agrees at 8 bases. The CDR3 length is 14 residues. J was trimmed by 8 bases and V by 7 bases; bases with no gene match: 12. The germline gives CDR1 MNHEY, CDR2 SMNVEV (reference sequence). CDR3 sequence: CASTNLQGVRGYTF. The DNA for the CDR3 is TGTGCCAGCACGAACTTACAGGGGGTAAGGGGCTACACCTTC.

The J gene is TRBJ2-2, the V gene TRBV4-1; TRBD2 might be the D (5 bases). With 0 bases removed from V and 5 bases from J, the gap between germline ends came to 10 bases. Germline V gives CDR1 MGHRA, CDR2 YSYEKL. This CDR3 region has 15 residues. CDR3 region: CASSQERVSTGELFF. CDR3 nucleotides: TGCGCCAGCAGCCAAGAGCGGGTATCGACCGGGGAGCTGTTTTTT.

The chain employs TRBV7-9 and TRBJ1-1, with a tentative D call TRBD1 (5 bases). The germline CDR1 and CDR2 sequences are SEHNR and FQNEAQ (reference sequence). V was clipped by 3 bases and J by 4 bases, with 12 bases between them. The CDR3 covers 14 residues. The CDR3 loop reads CASSFQGFGTEAFF. The DNA for the CDR3 is TGTGCCAGCAGCTTTCAGGGATTTGGCACTGAAGCTTTCTTT. The variable domain in full, with the rest retrieved from reference TRBV7-9 and TRBJ1-1, is DTGVSQNPRHKITKRGQNVTFRCDPISEHNRLYWYRQTLGQGPEFLTYFQNEAQLEKSRLLSDRFSAERPKGSFSTLEIQRTEQGDSAMYLCASSFQGFGTEAFFGQGTRLTVV.

The chain recombines TRBV2 with TRBJ1-1; D is ambiguous. Per the germline V gene, CDR1 is SNHLY and CDR2 is FYNNEI. The CDR3 covers 11 residues. Trimming shortened V by 7 bases and J by 0 bases, and 3 bases separated the two germline ends. The CDR3, as DNA: TGTGCCAGCATCTTGAACACTGAAGCTTTCTTT. Translated: CASILNTEAFF.

The genes are TRBV27 and TRBJ1-2, with TRBD1 matching 8 bases. The CDR3 loop spans 14 amino acids. With 2 bases clipped from V and 2 bases from J, the junction kept 1 base outside the gene matches. Germline assignment: CDR1 MNHEY and CDR2 SMNVEV (reference sequence). The CDR3 reads CASSLNRGNYGYTF. CDR3 coding DNA: TGTGCCAGCAGTTTAAACAGGGGGAACTATGGCTACACCTTC.

This clone was observed once. This chain connects TRBV21-1 to TRBJ1-2. TRBV21-1 is a pseudogene locus. The CDR3 contains 14 residues. The CDR3 loop is CASSKVRLFYGYTF. CDR3 DNA: TGTGCCAGCAGCAAAGTAAGACTTTTCTATGGCTACACCTTC.

The chain combines TRBV27 with TRBJ2-7; perhaps TRBD2 as D (6 bases). This CDR3 region has 16 residues. Per germline, CDR1 MNHEY and CDR2 SMNVEV (reference sequence). V shed 2 bases and J shed 3 bases, with 17 bases lying between them. CDR3 protein: CASSLPSALPSYEQYF. The CDR3 DNA follows: TGTGCCAGCAGTTTACCTAGCGCCTTACCAAGCTACGAGCAGTACTTC.

The gene calls are TRBV28 and TRBJ2-6; 9 nucleotides match TRBD1. CDR3 length: 19 amino acids. Germline V gene data show CDR1 as MDHEN and CDR2 as SYDVKM. Trimming removed 2 bases from V and 0 bases from J; junction bases left unmatched: 8. CDR3 region: CASSLELWTGASGANVLTF. The CDR3 nucleotides are TGTGCCAGCAGTTTAGAGTTATGGACAGGGGCCTCTGGGGCCAACGTCCTGACTTTC. Full variable domain (missing parts from reference TRBV28 and TRBJ2-6): DVKVTQSSRYLVKRTGEKVFLECVQDMDHENMFWYRQDPGLGLRLIYFSYDVKMKEKGDIPEGYSVSREKKERFSLILESASTNQTSMYLCASSLELWTGASGANVLTFGAGSRLTVL.

The chain carries TRBV9 and TRBJ2-7; 13 bases line up with TRBD2. CDR3 length equals 17 residues. CDR1 is SGDLS and CDR2 is YYNGEE in the germline V gene. J was trimmed by 0 bases and V by 0 bases; bases with no gene match: 3. The CDR3 DNA reads as TGTGCCAGCAGCGTAGGACTAGCGGGAGGAAACTCCTACGAGCAGTACTTC. Amino acids: CASSVGLAGGNSYEQYF.